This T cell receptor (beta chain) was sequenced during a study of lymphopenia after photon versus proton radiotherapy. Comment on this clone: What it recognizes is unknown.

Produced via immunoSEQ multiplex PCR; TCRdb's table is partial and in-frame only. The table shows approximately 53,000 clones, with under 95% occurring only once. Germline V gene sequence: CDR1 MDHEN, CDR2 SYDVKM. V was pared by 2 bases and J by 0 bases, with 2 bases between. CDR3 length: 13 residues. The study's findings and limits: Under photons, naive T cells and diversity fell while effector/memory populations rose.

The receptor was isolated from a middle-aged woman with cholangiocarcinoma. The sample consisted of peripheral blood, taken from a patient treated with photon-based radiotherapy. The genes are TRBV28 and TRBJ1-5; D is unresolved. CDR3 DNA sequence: TGTGCCAGCAGTTTAAGTAGCAATCAGCCCCAGCATTTT. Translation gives CASSLSSNQPQHF.